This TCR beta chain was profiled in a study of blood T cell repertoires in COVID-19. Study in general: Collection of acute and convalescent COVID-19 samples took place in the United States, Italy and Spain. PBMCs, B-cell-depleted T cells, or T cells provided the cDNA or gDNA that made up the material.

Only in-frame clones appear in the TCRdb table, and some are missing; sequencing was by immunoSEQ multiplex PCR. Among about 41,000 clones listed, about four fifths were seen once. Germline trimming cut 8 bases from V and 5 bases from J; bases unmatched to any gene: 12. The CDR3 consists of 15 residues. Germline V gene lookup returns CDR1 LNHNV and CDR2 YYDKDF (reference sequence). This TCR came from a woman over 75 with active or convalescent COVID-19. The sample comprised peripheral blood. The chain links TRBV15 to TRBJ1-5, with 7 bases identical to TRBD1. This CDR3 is CATSQGLFVDQPQHF. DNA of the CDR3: TGTGCCACCTCACAGGGGCTGTTTGTCGATCAGCCCCAGCATTTT.